Described below is a single T cell receptor (beta chain) sequence and its context. This clonotype was found many times. The antigen it binds to is not known. No much larger clonotype is one base removed from it; base qualities were not supplied. This entry is derived from a study of CD8+CD57+ T cells in acquired aplastic anemia (dated by TCRdb to the late 2010s). In the study overall: On average, sorted CD4+ and CD8+ cells yielded 3.2 ug of extracted DNA, with a range of about 0.17 to 27.4 ug. CD8+CD57+ expansion was defined as frequency above the mean frequency observed in healthy subjects. Summary of the overall study and its limitations: Roughly 30 CD8+ CDR3 sequences were shared between patients and controls but appeared highly expressed in patients and within their immunodominant clones. CD8+ Simpson's diversity did not differ significantly between patients and healthy controls (P=0.060).

CDR1 and CDR2 are drawn from the germline V gene: SGHVS, FQNEAQ. V loses 0 bases at its end and J loses 5 bases; junction bases beyond the gene matches: 3. The CDR3 runs 14 amino acids, cysteine and phenylalanine included. The kept DNA is CDR3 alone, 42 bases in frame from the first base. TCR beta VDJ combination and CDR3 sequence profiling used genomic DNA as the template. TCR repertoire sequencing was run on an Illumina HiSeq 2000. Per the original workflow: TRBV/TRBJ rearrangement plots, CDR3 size and DJ length profiles, and Simpson's diversity index were used to assess repertoires. The immunodominant clone was defined as the most abundant DNA sequence in deep sequencing data. CDR3 amino acid sequences were checked for sharing between subjects and were compared against published repertoires and the VDJdb database. The public reads were reprocessed in TCRdb via fastp at Q25 and MiXCR, keeping in-frame beta chains. CDR3 protein sequences are deduplicated, and each keeps its most common genes and DNA. For this entry, the V and J calls and clone size follow TCRdb and not the study's own pipeline. The sample table lists under 200,000 distinct CDR3 sequences, around half of them with a count of one. 2.5% to 3.5% of the sample rests with the top ten.

Flow cytometry had shown CD8+CD57+ cell expansion in the patients selected for sequencing. Severe acquired aplastic anemia was diagnosed in all patients according to International Study of Aplastic Anemia and Agranulocytosis and Camitta criteria. Patients had received no therapy at the time of blood sampling. In this study, sorted CD4+ and CD8+ T cells from the blood of healthy subjects and of severe aplastic anemia patients had their TCR repertoires deep-sequenced. In the USA, patient enrollment took place under clinicaltrials.gov protocols 00001620, 01623167, 00001397, 00071045, 00081523 and 00961064. Ficoll-Paque density gradient centrifugation was used to isolate peripheral blood mononuclear cells. CD4+ and CD8+ T cells were sorted by FACS or magnetic beads before DNA extraction.

The origin of this receptor is a human donor with aplastic anemia. Material for sequencing was sorted CD4+, CD8+, or CD8+CD57+ T cells (not recorded which) from PBMCs. The rearrangement combines TRBV7-8 with TRBJ1-2; TRBD1 lines up with 7 middle nucleotides. The sequence in DNA is TGTGCCAGCAGCTTAGCGCAGGGGGGATATGGCTACACCTTC. It encodes CASSLAQGGYGYTF.